This T cell receptor (beta chain) originates from a study of blood T cell repertoires in COVID-19. Germline V gives CDR1 SQVTM, CDR2 ANQGSEA. CDR3 length: 12 amino acids. Between the trimmed V and J ends, which lost 6 bases and 0 bases, there was a span of 6 bases. Authors' processing steps: How many nucleated cells were present was estimated from reference gene primer amplification. Generated by immunoSEQ multiplex PCR, the TCRdb table keeps only in-frame clones and is missing some. That table gives V, J and clone size, and the DNA gave D and trimming. In the table there are fewer than 200,000 clones, approximately 81% of which are singletons. Enrolled during active infection, Seattle patients were then followed longitudinally.

The chain joins TRBV29-1 to TRBJ1-3; D gene uncertain. The specimen was peripheral blood. The clonotype originates from a woman aged 60-75 years with COVID-19, enrolled during active disease. The CDR3 DNA sequence: TGCAGCGTCCGGTCCTCTGGAAACACCATATATTTT. It is translated as CSVRSSGNTIYF. The entire variable domain, with the rest obtained from reference TRBV29-1 and TRBJ1-3, is as follows: SAVISQKPSRDICQRGTSLTIQCQVDSQVTMMFWYRQQPGQSLTLIATANQGSEATYESGFVIDKFPISRPNLTFSTLTVSNMSPEDSSIYLCSVRSSGNTIYFGEGSWLTVV.